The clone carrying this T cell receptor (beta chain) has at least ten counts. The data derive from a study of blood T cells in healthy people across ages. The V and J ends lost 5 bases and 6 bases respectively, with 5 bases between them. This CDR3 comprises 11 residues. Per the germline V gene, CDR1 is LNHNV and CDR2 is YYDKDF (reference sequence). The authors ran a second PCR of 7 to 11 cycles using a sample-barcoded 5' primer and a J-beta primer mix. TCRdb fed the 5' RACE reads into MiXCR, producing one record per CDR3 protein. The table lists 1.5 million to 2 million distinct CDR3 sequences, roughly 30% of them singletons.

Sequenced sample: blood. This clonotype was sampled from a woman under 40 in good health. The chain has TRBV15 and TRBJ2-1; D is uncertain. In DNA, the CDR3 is TGTGCCACCAGCGGAACCAATGAGCAGTTCTTC. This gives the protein CATSGTNEQFF.